The clone carrying this T cell receptor beta chain was counted ten times or more. The data originate from a study of CD8+CD57+ T cells in acquired aplastic anemia. CDR3 and TCR beta VDJ profiling relied on genomic DNA as the template. TCRdb reprocessed the reads via MiXCR and lists one record per CDR3 protein. The repertoire consists of under 200,000 distinct CDR3 sequences, with around 60% occurring once and the leading ten covering 45%. V was pared by 0 bases and J by 5 bases, with 6 bases of the junction left unmatched. The CDR3 runs 15 residues. Germline V gene lookup returns CDR1 SQVTM and CDR2 ANQGSEA.

The TCR sequence derives from a human donor in good health. The sample consisted of sorted CD4+, CD8+, or CD8+CD57+ T cells (not recorded which) from PBMCs. The rearrangement joins TRBV29-1 to TRBJ2-2, with 7 bases fitting TRBD1. CDR3 protein: CSVEEGRGLTGELFF. The CDR3 nucleotides read TGCAGCGTTGAAGAGGGTAGGGGGCTAACCGGGGAGCTGTTTTTT.